This T cell receptor (beta chain) was sequenced during a study of CD8 T cells in Susac syndrome. The CDR3 totals 12 residues. Germline V CDR1 and CDR2: DFQATT, SNEGSKA (reference sequence). V lost 5 bases, J lost 2 bases, and 3 bases stayed unmatched. The sequenced target, TCR beta, came from blood CD8+ and CD4+ T cells. A quantity of about 0.5 to 1 ug RNA underwent reverse transcription using random hexamers. TCR beta CDR3 was amplified by immunoSEQ covering 54 Vbeta and 13 Jbeta. TCRdb re-called the immunoSEQ multiplex PCR reads through MiXCR, storing one row per CDR3 protein. The table lists some 150,000 distinct CDR3 sequences, 85% to 95% of them singletons, with roughly 0.2% in the top ten.

The sample taken for sequencing was CD8+ T cells from PBMCs. This chain links TRBV20-1 with TRBJ2-7, with TRBD2 identical over 7 bases. The sequence was collected from a human donor with multiple sclerosis. CDR3 in amino acids: CSARGGAYEQYF. The CDR3 nucleotides read TGCAGTGCTCGGGGAGGGGCCTACGAGCAGTACTTC.